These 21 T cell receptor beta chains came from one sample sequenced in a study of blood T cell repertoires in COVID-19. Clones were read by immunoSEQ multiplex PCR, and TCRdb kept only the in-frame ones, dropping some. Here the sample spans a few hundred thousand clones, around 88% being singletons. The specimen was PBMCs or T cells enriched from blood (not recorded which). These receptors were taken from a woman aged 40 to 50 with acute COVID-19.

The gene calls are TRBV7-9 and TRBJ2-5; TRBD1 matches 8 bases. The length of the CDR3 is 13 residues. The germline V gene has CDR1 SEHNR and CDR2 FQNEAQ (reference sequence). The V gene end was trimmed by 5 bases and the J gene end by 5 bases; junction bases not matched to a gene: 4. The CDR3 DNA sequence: TGTGCCAGCAGCCCCAGGGGGCCGGAGACCCAGTACTTC. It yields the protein CASSPRGPETQYF.

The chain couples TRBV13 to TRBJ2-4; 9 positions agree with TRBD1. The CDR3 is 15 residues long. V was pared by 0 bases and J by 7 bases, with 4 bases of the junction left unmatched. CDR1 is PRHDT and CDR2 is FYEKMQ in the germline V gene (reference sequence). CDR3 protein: CASSLGDRGGNIQYF. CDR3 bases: TGTGCCAGCAGCTTAGGGGACAGGGGAGGGAACATTCAGTACTTC.

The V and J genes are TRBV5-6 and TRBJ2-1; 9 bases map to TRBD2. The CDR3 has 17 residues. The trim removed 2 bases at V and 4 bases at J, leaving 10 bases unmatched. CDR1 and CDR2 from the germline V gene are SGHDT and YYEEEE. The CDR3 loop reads CASSLLGSGGVYNEQFF. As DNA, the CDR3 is TGTGCCAGCAGCTTACTAGGTAGCGGGGGAGTTTACAATGAGCAGTTCTTC.

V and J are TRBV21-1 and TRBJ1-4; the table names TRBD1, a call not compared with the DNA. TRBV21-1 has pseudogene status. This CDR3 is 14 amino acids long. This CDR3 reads CASSNQSGQGAVFF. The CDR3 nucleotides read TGTGCCAGCAGCAACCAATCAGGACAGGGGGCTGTGTTTTTT.

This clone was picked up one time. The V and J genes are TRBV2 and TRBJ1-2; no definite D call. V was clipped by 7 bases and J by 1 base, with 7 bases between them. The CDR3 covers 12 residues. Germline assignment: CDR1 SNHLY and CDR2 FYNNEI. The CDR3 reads CASTTDNYGYTF. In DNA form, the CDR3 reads TGTGCCAGCACCACTGATAACTATGGCTACACCTTC. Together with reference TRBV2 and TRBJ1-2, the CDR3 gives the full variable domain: EPEVTQTPSHQVTQMGQEVILRCVPISNHLYFYWYRQILGQKVEFLVSFYNNEISEKSEIFDDQFSVERPDGSNFTLKIRSTKLEDSAMYFCASTTDNYGYTFGSGTRLTVV.

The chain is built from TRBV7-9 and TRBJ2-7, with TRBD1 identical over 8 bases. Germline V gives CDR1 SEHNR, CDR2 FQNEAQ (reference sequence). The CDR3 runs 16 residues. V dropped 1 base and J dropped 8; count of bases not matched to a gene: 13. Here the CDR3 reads CASSLEWTGPRTQQYF. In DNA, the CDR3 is TGTGCCAGCAGCTTAGAGTGGACAGGGCCTAGAACACAGCAGTACTTC.

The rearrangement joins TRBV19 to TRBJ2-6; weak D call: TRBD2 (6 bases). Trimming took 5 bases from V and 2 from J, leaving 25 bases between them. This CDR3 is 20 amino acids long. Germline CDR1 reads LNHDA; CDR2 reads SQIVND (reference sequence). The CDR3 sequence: CASSAGRGNSAGTGANVLTF. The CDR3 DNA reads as TGTGCCAGTAGTGCGGGACGAGGTAATTCGGCTGGAACTGGGGCCAACGTCCTGACTTTC.

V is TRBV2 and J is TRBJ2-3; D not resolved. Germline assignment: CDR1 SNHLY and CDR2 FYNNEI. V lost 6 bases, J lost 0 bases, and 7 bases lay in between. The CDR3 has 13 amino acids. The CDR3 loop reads CASRQSSTDTQYF. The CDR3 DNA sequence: TGTGCCAGCAGACAATCTAGCACAGATACGCAGTATTTT. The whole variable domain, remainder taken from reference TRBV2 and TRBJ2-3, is EPEVTQTPSHQVTQMGQEVILRCVPISNHLYFYWYRQILGQKVEFLVSFYNNEISEKSEIFDDQFSVERPDGSNFTLKIRSTKLEDSAMYFCASRQSSTDTQYFGPGTRLTVL.

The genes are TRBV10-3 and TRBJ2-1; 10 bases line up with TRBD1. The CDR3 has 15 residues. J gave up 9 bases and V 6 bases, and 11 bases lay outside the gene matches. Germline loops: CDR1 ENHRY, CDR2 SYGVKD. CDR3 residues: CAIRSGTGEVSEQFF. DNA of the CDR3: TGTGCCATCAGATCCGGGACAGGGGAGGTTTCTGAGCAGTTCTTC.

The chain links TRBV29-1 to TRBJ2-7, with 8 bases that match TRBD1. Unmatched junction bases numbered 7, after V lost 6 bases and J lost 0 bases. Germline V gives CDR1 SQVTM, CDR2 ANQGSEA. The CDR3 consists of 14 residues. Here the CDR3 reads CSVPRDRSSYEQYV. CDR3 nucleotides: TGCAGCGTCCCCCGGGACAGGAGCTCCTACGAGCAGTACGTC.

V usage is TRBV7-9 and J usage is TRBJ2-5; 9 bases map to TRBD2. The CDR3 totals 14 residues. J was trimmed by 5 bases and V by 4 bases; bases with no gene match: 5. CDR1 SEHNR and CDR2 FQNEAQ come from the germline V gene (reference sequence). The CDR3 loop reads CASSSGLAAETQYF. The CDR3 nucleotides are TGTGCCAGCAGCTCGGGACTAGCTGCGGAGACCCAGTACTTC.

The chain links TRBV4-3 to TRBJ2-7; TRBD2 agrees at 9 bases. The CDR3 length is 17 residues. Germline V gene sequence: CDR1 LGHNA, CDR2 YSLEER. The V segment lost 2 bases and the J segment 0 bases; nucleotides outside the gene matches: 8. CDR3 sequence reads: CASSQLSGGSSSYEQYV. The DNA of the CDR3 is TGCGCCAGCAGCCAACTGAGCGGGGGGTCGAGCTCCTACGAGCAGTACGTC.

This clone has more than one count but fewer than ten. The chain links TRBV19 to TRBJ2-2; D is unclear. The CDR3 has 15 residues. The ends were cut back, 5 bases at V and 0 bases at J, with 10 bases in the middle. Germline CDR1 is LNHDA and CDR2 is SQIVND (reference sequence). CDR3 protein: CASSLPLPNTGELFF. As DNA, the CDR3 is TGTGCCAGTAGTCTACCCCTACCGAACACCGGGGAGCTGTTTTTT.

CDR3 sequence (DNA): TGTGCCACCAGTGATTTGTCCGGGATTAAATCCTATGGCTACACCTTC. Translation gives CATSDLSGIKSYGYTF. V is TRBV24-1 and J is TRBJ1-2; D unclear. V was clipped by 0 bases and J by 4 bases, with 14 bases between them. Germline V gene lookup returns CDR1 KGHDR and CDR2 SFDVKD. This CDR3 has 16 residues.

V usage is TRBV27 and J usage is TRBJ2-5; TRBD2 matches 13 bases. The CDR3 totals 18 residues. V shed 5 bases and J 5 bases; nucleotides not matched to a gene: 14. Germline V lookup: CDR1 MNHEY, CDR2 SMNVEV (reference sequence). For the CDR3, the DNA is TGTGCCAGCAGTCCACTAGCGGGAGGGCCAACCAACAAGGAGACCCAGTACTTC. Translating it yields CASSPLAGGPTNKETQYF.

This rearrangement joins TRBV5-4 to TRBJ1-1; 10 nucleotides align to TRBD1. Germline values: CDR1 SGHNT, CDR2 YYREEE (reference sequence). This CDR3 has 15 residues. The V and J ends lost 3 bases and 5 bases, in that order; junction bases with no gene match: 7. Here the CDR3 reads CASSSPGQGDTEAFF. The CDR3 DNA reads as TGTGCCAGCAGCTCTCCCGGACAGGGGGATACTGAAGCTTTCTTT.

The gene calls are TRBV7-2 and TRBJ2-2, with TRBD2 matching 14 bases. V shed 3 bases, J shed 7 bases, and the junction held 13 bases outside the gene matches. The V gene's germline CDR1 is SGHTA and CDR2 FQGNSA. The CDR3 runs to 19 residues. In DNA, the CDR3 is TGTGCCAGCAGCTTCTTCGGACTAGCGGGGGGACCCACAGGCGGGGAGCTGTTTTTT. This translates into CASSFFGLAGGPTGGELFF.

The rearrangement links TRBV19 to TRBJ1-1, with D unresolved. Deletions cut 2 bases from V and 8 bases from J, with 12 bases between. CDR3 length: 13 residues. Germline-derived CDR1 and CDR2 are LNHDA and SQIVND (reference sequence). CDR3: CASSIFGRWEAFF. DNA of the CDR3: TGTGCCAGTAGTATATTTGGTCGGTGGGAAGCTTTCTTT.

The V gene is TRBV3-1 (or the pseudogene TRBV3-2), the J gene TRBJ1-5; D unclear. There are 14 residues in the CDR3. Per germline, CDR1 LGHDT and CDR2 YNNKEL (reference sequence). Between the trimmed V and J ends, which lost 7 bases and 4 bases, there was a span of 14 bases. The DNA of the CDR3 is TGTGCCAGCATTCCAACGGGTAAAAATCAGCCCCAGCATTTT. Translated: CASIPTGKNQPQHF.

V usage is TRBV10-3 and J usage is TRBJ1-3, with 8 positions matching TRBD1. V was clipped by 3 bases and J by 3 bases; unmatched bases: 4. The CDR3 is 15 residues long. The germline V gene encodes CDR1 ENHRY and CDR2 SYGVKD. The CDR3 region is CAISEARGLGNTIYF. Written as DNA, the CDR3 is TGTGCCATCAGTGAAGCCAGGGGGCTTGGAAACACCATATATTTT.

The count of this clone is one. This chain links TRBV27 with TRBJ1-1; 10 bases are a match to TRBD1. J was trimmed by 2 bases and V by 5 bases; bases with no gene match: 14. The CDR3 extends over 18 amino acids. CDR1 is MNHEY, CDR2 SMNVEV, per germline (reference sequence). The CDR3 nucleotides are TGTGCCAGCAGTCCCCACCGACAGGGGGCACTTCGTAACACTGAAGCTTTCTTT. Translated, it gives CASSPHRQGALRNTEAFF.